Sequencing of this T cell receptor (beta chain) was carried out in a study of shared T cell receptors in the human thymus. CDR3 length: 15 amino acids. The trim removed 5 bases at V and 5 bases at J, leaving 8 bases unmatched. The V gene's germline CDR1 is WNHNN and CDR2 SYGVQD (reference sequence). TCRdb's table, derived via immunoSEQ multiplex PCR, lists solely in-frame clones and lacks some. The top ten hold about 0.0094% of the sample, which has some 640,000 clones, around 87% seen once. This sample also appeared in a second study, on human thymus T cells. That paper adds: Immunologically healthy infants in Finland undergoing congenital heart defect surgery were the donors. Use of V and J genes seemed skewed within the thymic and blood repertoires. Related research examined unrelated individuals and reported that their thymic repertoires overlapped highly.

This sequence joins TRBV10-1 and TRBJ2-7, with 11 positions matching TRBD2. The TCR comes from a boy in the first two years of life with a congenital heart defect. Sequenced material: thymocytes. CDR3 nucleotide sequence: TGCGCCAGCAGTCCAACTAGCGGGAGTAGCCACGAGCAGTACTTC. Translating gives CASSPTSGSSHEQYF.